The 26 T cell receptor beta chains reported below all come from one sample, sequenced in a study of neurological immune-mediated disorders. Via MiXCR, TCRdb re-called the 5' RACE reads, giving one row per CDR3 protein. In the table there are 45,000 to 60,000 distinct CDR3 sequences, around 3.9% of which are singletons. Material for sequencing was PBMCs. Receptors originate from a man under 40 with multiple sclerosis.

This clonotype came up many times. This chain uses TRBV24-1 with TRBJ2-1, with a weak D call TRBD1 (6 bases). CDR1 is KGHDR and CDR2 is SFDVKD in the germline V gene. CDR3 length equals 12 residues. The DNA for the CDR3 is TGTGCGATAGGAACAGGGCCAAATGAGCAGTTCTTC. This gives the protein CAIGTGPNEQFF.

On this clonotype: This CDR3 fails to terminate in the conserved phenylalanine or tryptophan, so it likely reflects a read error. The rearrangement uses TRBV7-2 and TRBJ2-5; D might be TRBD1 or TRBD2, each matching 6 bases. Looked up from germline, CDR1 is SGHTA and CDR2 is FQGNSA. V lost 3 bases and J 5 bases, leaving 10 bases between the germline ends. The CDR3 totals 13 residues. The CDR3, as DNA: TGTGCCAGCAGCTTGGGGGGCAGGGAGACCCAGTACAAC. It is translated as CASSLGGRETQYN.

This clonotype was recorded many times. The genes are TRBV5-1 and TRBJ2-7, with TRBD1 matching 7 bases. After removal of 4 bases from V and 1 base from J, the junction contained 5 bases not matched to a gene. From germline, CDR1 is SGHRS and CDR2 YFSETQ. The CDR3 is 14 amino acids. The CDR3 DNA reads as TGCGCCAGCAGCCGGGACAGTAGTTCCTACGAGCAGTACTTC. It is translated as CASSRDSSSYEQYF.

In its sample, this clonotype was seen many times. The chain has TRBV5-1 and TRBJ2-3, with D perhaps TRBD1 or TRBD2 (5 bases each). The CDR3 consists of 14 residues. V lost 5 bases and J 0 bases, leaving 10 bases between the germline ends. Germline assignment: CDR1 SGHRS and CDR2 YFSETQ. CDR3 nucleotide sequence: TGCGCCAGCAGGGGGACCGTCAGCACAGATACGCAGTATTTT. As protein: CASRGTVSTDTQYF.

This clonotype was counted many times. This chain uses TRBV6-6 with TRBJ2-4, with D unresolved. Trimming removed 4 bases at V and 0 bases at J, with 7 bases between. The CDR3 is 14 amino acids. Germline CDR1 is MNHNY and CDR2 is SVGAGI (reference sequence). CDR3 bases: TGTGCCAGCAGTTTTGAAGTAGCCAAAAACATTCAGTACTTC. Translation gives CASSFEVAKNIQYF.

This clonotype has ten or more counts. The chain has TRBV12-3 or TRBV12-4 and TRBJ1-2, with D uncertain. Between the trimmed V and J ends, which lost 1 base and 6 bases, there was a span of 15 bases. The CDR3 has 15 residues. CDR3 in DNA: TGTGCCAGCAGTTTAGGAACAGTACCTCGGGATGGCTACACCTTC. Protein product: CASSLGTVPRDGYTF.

CDR3 in amino acids: CASSTAGGAYEQYF. CDR3 coding DNA: TGCGCCAGCAGTACGGCGGGGGGGGCGTACGAGCAGTACTTC. This chain links TRBV10-2 with TRBJ2-7; 9 positions agree with TRBD2. The CDR3 covers 14 residues. In germline, CDR1 is WSHSY, CDR2 SAAADI. Trimming took 5 bases from V and 4 from J; bases not matched to a gene: 6.

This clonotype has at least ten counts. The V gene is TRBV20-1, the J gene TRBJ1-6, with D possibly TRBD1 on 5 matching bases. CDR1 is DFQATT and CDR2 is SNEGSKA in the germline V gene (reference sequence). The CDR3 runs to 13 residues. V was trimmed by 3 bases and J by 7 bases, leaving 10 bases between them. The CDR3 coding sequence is TGCAGTGCTAGCACCGGGGCCAATTCACCCCTCCACTTT. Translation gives CSASTGANSPLHF.

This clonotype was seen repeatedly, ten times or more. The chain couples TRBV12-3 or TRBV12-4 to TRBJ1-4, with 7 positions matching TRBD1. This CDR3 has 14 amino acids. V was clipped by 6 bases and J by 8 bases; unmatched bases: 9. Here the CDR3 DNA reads TGTGCCAGCAGCCGGACAGGCGGTAGAGAAAAACTGTTTTTT. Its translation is CASSRTGGREKLFF.

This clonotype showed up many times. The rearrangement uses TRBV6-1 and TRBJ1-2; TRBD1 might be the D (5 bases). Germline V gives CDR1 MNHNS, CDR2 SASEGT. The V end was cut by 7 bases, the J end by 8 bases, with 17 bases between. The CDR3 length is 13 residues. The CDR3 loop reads CASKKGGTEGYTF. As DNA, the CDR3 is TGTGCCAGCAAAAAAGGAGGGACGGAGGGCTACACCTTC.

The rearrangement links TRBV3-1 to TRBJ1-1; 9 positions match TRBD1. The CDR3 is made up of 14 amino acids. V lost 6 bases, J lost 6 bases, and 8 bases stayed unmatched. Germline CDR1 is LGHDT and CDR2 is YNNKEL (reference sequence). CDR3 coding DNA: TGTGCCAGCAGTAGGACAGGGGCAGGGTCTGAAGCTTTCTTT. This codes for CASSRTGAGSEAFF.

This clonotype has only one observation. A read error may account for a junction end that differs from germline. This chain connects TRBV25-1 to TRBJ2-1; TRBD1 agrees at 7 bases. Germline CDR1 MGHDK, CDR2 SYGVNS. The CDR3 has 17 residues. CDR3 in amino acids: CASSERLGQRSYNEQFF. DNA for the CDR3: TGTGCCAGTAGTGAAAGGCTGGGACAGAGATCCTACAATGAGCAGTTCTTC.

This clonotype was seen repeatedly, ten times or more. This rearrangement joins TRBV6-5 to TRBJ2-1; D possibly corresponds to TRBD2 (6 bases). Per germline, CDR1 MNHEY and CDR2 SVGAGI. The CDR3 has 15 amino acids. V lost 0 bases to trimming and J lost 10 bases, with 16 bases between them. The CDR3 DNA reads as TGTGCCAGCAGTTACTCAACGGGACTTCCAGGGGAGCAGTTCTTC. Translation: CASSYSTGLPGEQFF.

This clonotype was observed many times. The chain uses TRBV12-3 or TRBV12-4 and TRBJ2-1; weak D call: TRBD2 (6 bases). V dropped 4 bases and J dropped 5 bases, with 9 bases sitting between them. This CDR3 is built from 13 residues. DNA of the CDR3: TGTGCCAGCAGTTATCGGGGGAACAATGAGCAGTTCTTC. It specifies CASSYRGNNEQFF.

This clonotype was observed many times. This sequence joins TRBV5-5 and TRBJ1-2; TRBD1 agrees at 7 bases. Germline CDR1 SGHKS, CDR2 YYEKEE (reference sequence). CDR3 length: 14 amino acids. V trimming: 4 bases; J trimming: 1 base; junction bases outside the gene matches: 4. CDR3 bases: TGTGCCAGCAGCGCCGGACAGGATAACTATGGCTACACCTTC. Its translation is CASSAGQDNYGYTF.

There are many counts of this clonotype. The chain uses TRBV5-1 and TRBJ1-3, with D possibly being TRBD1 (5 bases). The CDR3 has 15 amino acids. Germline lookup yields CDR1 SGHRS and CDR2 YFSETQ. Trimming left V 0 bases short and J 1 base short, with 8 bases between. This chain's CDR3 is CASSLEWGSGNTIYF. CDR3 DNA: TGCGCCAGCAGCTTGGAATGGGGGTCTGGAAACACCATATATTTT.

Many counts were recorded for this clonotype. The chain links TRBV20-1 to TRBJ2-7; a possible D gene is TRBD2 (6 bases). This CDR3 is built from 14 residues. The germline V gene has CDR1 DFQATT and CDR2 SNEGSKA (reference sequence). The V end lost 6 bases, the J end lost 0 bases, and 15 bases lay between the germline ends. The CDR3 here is CSAPPSRGSYEQYF. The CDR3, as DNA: TGCAGTGCCCCGCCATCGCGGGGCTCCTACGAGCAGTACTTC.

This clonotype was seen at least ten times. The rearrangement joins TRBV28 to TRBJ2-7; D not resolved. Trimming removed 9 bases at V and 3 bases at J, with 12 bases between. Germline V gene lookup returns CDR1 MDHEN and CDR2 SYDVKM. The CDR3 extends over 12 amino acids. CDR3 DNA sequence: TGTGCCAGTCTCTCGGAGATCTACGAGCAGTACTTC. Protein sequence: CASLSEIYEQYF. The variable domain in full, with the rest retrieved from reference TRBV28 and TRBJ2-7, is DVKVTQSSRYLVKRTGEKVFLECVQDMDHENMFWYRQDPGLGLRLIYFSYDVKMKEKGDIPEGYSVSREKKERFSLILESASTNQTSMYLCASLSEIYEQYFGPGTRLTVT.

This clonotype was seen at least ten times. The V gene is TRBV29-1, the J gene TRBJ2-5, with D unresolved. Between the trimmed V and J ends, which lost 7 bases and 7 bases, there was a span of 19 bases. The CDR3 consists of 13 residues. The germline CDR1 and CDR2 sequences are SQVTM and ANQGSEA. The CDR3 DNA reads TGCAGCGCCTTAGGATCCCATATATGGACCCAGTACTTC. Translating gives CSALGSHIWTQYF.

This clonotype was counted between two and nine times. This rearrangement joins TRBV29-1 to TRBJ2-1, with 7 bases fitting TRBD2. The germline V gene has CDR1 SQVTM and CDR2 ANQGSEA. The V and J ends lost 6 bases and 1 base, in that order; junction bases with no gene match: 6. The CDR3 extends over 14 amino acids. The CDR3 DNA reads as TGCAGCGTCAGAGCGGGGCGATCCTACAATGAGCAGTTCTTC. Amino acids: CSVRAGRSYNEQFF.

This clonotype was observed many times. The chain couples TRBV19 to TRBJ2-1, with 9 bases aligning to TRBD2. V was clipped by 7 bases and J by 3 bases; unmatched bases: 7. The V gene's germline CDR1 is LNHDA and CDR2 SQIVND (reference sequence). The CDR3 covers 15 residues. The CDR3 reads CASKEKREVYNEQFF. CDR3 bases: TGTGCCAGTAAGGAGAAGCGGGAGGTCTACAATGAGCAGTTCTTC.

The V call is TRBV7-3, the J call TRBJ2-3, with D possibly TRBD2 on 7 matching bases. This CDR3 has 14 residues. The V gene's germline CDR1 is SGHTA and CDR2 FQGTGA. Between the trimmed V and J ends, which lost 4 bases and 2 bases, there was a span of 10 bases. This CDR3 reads CASSSRGHTDTQYF. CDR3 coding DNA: TGTGCCAGCAGCTCGCGGGGGCACACAGATACGCAGTATTTT.

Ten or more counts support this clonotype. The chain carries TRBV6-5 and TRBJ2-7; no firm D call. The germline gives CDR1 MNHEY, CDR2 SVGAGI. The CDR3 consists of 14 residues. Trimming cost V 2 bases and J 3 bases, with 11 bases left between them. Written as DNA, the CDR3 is TGTGCCAGCAGTTACCGACAAGGGAACTACGAGCAGTACTTC. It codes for CASSYRQGNYEQYF.

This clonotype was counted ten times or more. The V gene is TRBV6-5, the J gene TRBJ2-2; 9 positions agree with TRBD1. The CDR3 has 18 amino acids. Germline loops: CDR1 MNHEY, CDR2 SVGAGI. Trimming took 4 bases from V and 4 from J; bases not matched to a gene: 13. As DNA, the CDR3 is TGTGCCAGCAGTTTAAATTCCCCGGGACAGGGTCCCACCGGGGAGCTGTTTTTT. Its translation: CASSLNSPGQGPTGELFF.

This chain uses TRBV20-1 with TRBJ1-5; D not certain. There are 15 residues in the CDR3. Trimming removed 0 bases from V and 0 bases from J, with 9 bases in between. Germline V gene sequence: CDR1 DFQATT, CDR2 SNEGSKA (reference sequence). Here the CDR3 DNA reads TGCAGTGCTAGAGAGAGGGAACATAGCAATCAGCCCCAGCATTTT. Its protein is CSAREREHSNQPQHF.

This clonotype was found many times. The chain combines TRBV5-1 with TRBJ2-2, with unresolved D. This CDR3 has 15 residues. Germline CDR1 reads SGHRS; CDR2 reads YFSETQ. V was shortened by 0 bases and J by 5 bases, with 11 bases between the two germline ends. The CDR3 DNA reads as TGCGCCAGCAGCTTGGGGTCGAGAAGAACCGGGGAGCTGTTTTTT. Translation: CASSLGSRRTGELFF.